Detailed here is one T cell receptor (beta chain). This clone has a single count. The specificity of this receptor is unknown. No base quality values were provided; no much bigger clone lies one nucleotide off. TCR CDR3 regions were amplified from genomic DNA by multiplex PCR using the deep immunoSEQ assay. Extracted genomic DNA from each cell subset was spread evenly across all wells of several immunoSEQ 96-well plates, with each plate serving as a replicate. Each replicate PCR for sorted subsets received 150 to 250 ng genomic DNA, equal to roughly 30,000 T cell genomes. Purified libraries were quantified with a Qubit 3.0 fluorometer, sized on a Bioanalyzer 2100, and re-quantified with the KAPA Library Quantification kit. Every immunoSEQ 96-well plate was sequenced on a dedicated single-read 150-cycle Illumina NextSeq 550 flow cell. Regarding the original processing steps: The immunoSEQ output contained only junctional sequences without quality scores, so filtering could not match that applied to full-length reads. Sequences were annotated with PyIR, a Python wrapper for IgBLAST v1.9, and V/J genes and CDR3 were assigned using IMGT germline references. Reads were removed for weak V/J assignments (E-value above 1e-6), missing CDR3, stop codons, out-of-frame junctions, or ambiguous translated residues. V3J clonotypes were defined as sequences sharing an identical inferred V gene, J gene, and CDR3 amino acid sequence. Percentage overlap between repertoires was computed as shared unique clonotypes divided by the size of the smaller repertoire. Repertoire richness was assessed with RTK rarefaction, the Chao1 estimator, and Recon v2.1 estimates of unobserved clonotypes. For all TCRbeta clonotypes obtained by the gDNA method from a few donors, generation probabilities were computed with OLGA. Held by TCRdb, this immuneACCESS table contains in-frame sequences only and omits some clones. Under half of the omission traces to an unresolved V gene where checked; the cause of the rest is unknown. Clone size and the V and J calls come from that table; the DNA yielded D and trimming. Recorded for this sample are roughly 2,500,000 clones; over 85% of them occurred a single time. Of the sample, 0.36% is held by the ten largest clones.

The sample is drawn from a study of shared clonotypes between healthy human individuals (dated by TCRdb to 2019 to 2021). For the study in its entirety: The cohort comprised a couple of women and three men aged 18 to 49 years. To increase sequencing depth and limit assay-specific biases, TCR repertoire library preparation and sequencing were carried out by different laboratories using diverse techniques. The study deeply sequenced blood TCR repertoires of several healthy adults to estimate repertoire size and the extent of clonotype sharing between individuals. Per donor, leukapheresis produced somewhere between about 0.8 and 9 billion PBMCs. Per donor, three plates each were used for CD4 naive and CD4 memory, two for CD8 naive, and one for CD8 memory.

Overall results and qualifications from the work: Compared with non-shared clonotypes, clonotypes shared by all four sorted-subset donors had higher generation probabilities. Sampling was restricted to blood, and TCR repertoires in tissues likely differ from the TCR repertoires found in blood. Estimated clonotype richness was generally larger for naive than for memory subsets. Even with the large sequencing depth, rarefaction of the sorted-subset datasets indicated that sequencing was incomplete. The genetic and exposure-history diversity represented was limited by the small number of donors. Sharing across a few donors was observed for roughly 5% of naive CD4, about 3.2% of naive CD8, about 2.5% of memory CD4, and around 0.4% of memory CD8 clonotypes. Pairwise subsampling led to the expectation that sequencing depth would affect the degree of clonotype sharing among donors.

Donors were healthy HIV-negative adults with no recently reported acute infections or vaccinations. Every donor was a Caucasian adult residing in Nashville, Tennessee, USA. Magnetic negative selection was used to enrich CD4+ T cells, after which naive cells were positively selected on CD45RA and the negative fraction became the memory subset. After blood collection by leukapheresis, PBMCs were isolated using Ficoll-Histopaque density gradient centrifugation and then cryopreserved in the vapor phase of liquid nitrogen. Analytical flow cytometry was used to check the purity and quantity of every magnetically sorted T cell population. Genomic DNA was isolated from each sorted fraction and quantified by UV absorbance on a Nanodrop 2000c. CDR1 and CDR2 were assigned from the germline V gene as SGHRS and YFSETQ. From the cysteine through the phenylalanine, the CDR3 covers 16 amino acids. The entry retains the CDR3 DNA only, 48 bases that are in frame from base 1. V trim: 3 bases; J trim: 0 bases; unmatched bases: 7.

This receptor was taken from a young man in good health. Some clones in this sample may be carry-over from other donors' samples. Sequencing used naive CD4+ T cells from PBMCs. The cell subset or site label here, explained by the study, means: CD45RA+ positively selected. This receptor chain uses TRBV5-1 and TRBJ1-1; 8 junctional bases match TRBD1. The CDR3 is CASSSRQGTMNTEAFF. The bases are TGCGCCAGCAGCTCAAGACAGGGGACTATGAACACTGAAGCTTTCTTT.